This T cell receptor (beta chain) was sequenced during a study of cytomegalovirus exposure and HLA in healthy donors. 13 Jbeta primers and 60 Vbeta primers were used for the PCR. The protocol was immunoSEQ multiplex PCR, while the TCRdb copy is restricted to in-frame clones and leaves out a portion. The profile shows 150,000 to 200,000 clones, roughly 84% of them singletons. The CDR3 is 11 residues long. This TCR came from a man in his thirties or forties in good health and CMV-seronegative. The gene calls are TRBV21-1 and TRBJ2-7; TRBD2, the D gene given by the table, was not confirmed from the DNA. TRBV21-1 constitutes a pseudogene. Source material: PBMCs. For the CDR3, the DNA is TGTGCCAAACGGGTTACCTACGAGCAGTACTTC. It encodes CAKRVTYEQYF.